The 19 T cell receptor beta chains below come from one sample, sequenced in a study of T-cell memory formation after mild COVID-19. TCRdb called the 5' RACE reads again in MiXCR, with one record for every CDR3 protein. The table records 270,000 or so distinct CDR3 sequences, 16% of them present only once. Sequencing used PBMCs or a T cell subset sorted from them (not recorded which). Every receptor here comes from a man younger than 35 who had mild COVID-19 (a few samples of this study predate the infection). Cell type and time point are not known.

There are many counts of this clonotype. V is TRBV5-1 and J is TRBJ2-3; 11 nucleotides align to TRBD2. The germline V gene has CDR1 SGHRS and CDR2 YFSETQ. V lost 3 bases to trimming and J lost 2 bases; unmatched junction nucleotides: 8. This CDR3 comprises 17 residues. The CDR3 coding sequence is TGCGCCAGCAGCTCGCATAGCGGGGGGGGACTCACAGATACGCAGTATTTT. Its translation is CASSSHSGGGLTDTQYF. Complete variable domain (other parts from reference TRBV5-1 and TRBJ2-3): KAGVTQTPRYLIKTRGQQVTLSCSPISGHRSVSWYQQTPGQGLQFLFEYFSETQRNKGNFPGRFSGRQFSNSRSEMNVSTLELGDSALYLCASSSHSGGGLTDTQYFGPGTRLTVL.

V gene TRBV4-1 combines with J gene TRBJ2-7; D is undetermined. This CDR3 is built from 13 residues. With 0 bases removed from V and 9 bases from J, the gap between germline ends came to 12 bases. Germline lookup yields CDR1 MGHRA and CDR2 YSYEKL. CDR3 sequence reads: CASSQDQRRRQYF. The CDR3 DNA reads TGCGCCAGCAGCCAAGATCAACGCAGAAGGCAGTACTTC.

The chain couples TRBV6-6 to TRBJ1-5; D may be TRBD1 (6 bases). Germline CDR1 and CDR2: MNHNY and SVGAGI (reference sequence). V dropped 6 bases and J dropped 1 base, with 16 bases sitting between them. The CDR3 is 16 residues long. CDR3 bases: TGTGCCAGCAGCCGGTGGGGGGCGGGAAGCAATCAGCCCCAGCATTTT. Residues: CASSRWGAGSNQPQHF.

V gene TRBV7-9 combines with J gene TRBJ2-7, with D perhaps matching TRBD1 (5 bases). V gave up 5 bases and J gave up 3 bases, with 8 bases separating them. This CDR3 comprises 12 residues. The germline gives CDR1 SEHNR, CDR2 FQNEAQ (reference sequence). CDR3 region: CASSPDIYEQYF. CDR3 nucleotide sequence: TGTGCCAGCAGCCCGGACATCTACGAGCAGTACTTC.

This chain uses TRBV10-3 with TRBJ1-3; D may be TRBD1 (5 bases). The V end lost 6 bases, the J end lost 0 bases, and 12 bases lay between the germline ends. CDR3 size: 15 residues. Germline lookup yields CDR1 ENHRY and CDR2 SYGVKD. The CDR3 sequence is CAIRRAGTSGNTIYF. CDR3 DNA: TGTGCCATCAGGAGGGCCGGGACCTCTGGAAACACCATATATTTT.

V and J are TRBV4-1 and TRBJ1-1; D may be TRBD1 (5 bases). V was pared by 6 bases and J by 6 bases, with 11 bases between. This CDR3 region has 12 residues. CDR1 is MGHRA and CDR2 is YSYEKL in the germline V gene. CDR3: CASRGGGPEAFF. For the CDR3, the DNA is TGCGCCAGCAGGGGGGGGGGTCCTGAAGCTTTCTTT.

This clonotype is a singleton in its sample. The chain links TRBV19 to TRBJ2-7, with 7 positions matching TRBD1. Per the germline V gene, CDR1 is LNHDA and CDR2 is SQIVND (reference sequence). The J segment lost 2 bases and the V segment lost 4 bases, leaving 5 bases of the junction unmatched. This CDR3 spans 14 amino acids. The CDR3 loop reads CASSTPGTAYEQYF. The DNA of the CDR3 is TGTGCCAGTAGTACCCCCGGGACAGCCTACGAGCAGTACTTC.

This clonotype has only a few counts. V and J are TRBV6-6 and TRBJ2-1; D tentatively reads TRBD1 or TRBD2 (5 bases each). Deletions cut 9 bases from V and 14 bases from J, with 14 bases between. CDR1 and CDR2 (germline): MNHNY, SVGAGI (reference sequence). This CDR3 contains 10 residues. The CDR3 region is CASGTHPEFF. The CDR3 DNA reads TGTGCCAGTGGGACGCACCCAGAGTTCTTC.

This clonotype has only a few counts. V gene TRBV9 combines with J gene TRBJ1-1; TRBD1 matches at 8 bases. CDR1 SGDLS and CDR2 YYNGEE come from the germline V gene. V trimming: 4 bases; J trimming: 3 bases; junction bases outside the gene matches: 8. The CDR3 has 15 amino acids. This CDR3 is CASSPDRGWDTEAFF. The CDR3 DNA reads TGTGCCAGCAGCCCCGACAGGGGTTGGGACACTGAAGCTTTCTTT.

This clonotype was observed a few times. The chain employs TRBV27 and TRBJ2-7; TRBD1 aligns across 7 bases. The germline gives CDR1 MNHEY, CDR2 SMNVEV (reference sequence). The CDR3 is made up of 15 amino acids. V shed 1 base and J 6 bases; nucleotides not matched to a gene: 9. CDR3 residues: CASSLLNRGDSEQYF. CDR3 in DNA: TGTGCCAGCAGTTTATTAAACAGGGGCGATAGCGAGCAGTACTTC.

This clonotype was detected a few times. The chain couples TRBV20-1 to TRBJ2-1; TRBD2 matches 14 bases. J was trimmed by 4 bases and V by 6 bases; bases with no gene match: 8. Germline V gene lookup returns CDR1 DFQATT and CDR2 SNEGSKA (reference sequence). This CDR3 has 16 residues. The CDR3 is CSADLGLAGVYNEQFF. As DNA, the CDR3 is TGCAGTGCGGACCTGGGACTAGCGGGGGTTTACAATGAGCAGTTCTTC.

This clonotype was picked up a small number of times. The V and J genes are TRBV5-1 and TRBJ2-1; D call uncertain. Germline CDR1 SGHRS, CDR2 YFSETQ. The germline V and J ends were trimmed by 3 bases and 9 bases, with 10 bases remaining between them. This CDR3 is built from 12 residues. CDR3 in amino acids: CASSSSLTEQFF. The CDR3 DNA follows: TGCGCCAGCAGCTCCTCCCTCACTGAGCAGTTCTTC.

This clonotype came up a few times. The chain is built from TRBV12-3 or TRBV12-4 and TRBJ2-7; the match to TRBD2 covers 7 bases. V gave up 6 bases and J gave up 5 bases; unmatched junction bases: 16. The length of the CDR3 is 16 residues. CDR3 protein: CASSIRRGVPPNEQYF. The DNA of the CDR3 is TGTGCCAGCAGCATTCGACGGGGGGTCCCCCCGAACGAGCAGTACTTC.

The V and J genes are TRBV7-9 and TRBJ2-2, with D unresolved. V shed 2 bases and J shed 5 bases, with 9 bases lying between them. Germline assignment: CDR1 SEHNR and CDR2 FQNEAQ (reference sequence). The CDR3 extends over 14 amino acids. CDR3 sequence (DNA): TGTGCCAGCAGCTTATTTGTGGGGACCGGGGAGCTGTTTTTT. Residues: CASSLFVGTGELFF.

This clonotype appeared many times. V gene TRBV6-5 combines with J gene TRBJ2-3; D perhaps matches TRBD2 (6 bases). The V end lost 2 bases, the J end lost 6 bases, and 9 bases lay between the germline ends. CDR1 and CDR2 from the germline V gene are MNHEY and SVGAGI. The CDR3 is made up of 13 amino acids. DNA of the CDR3: TGTGCCAGCAGTTACCCGGGAGCCGATACGCAGTATTTT. Its protein is CASSYPGADTQYF.

This clonotype was found many times. This rearrangement joins TRBV20-1 to TRBJ2-7; D unclear. The CDR3 extends over 14 amino acids. Germline CDR1 is DFQATT and CDR2 is SNEGSKA (reference sequence). The V gene lost 0 bases and the J gene lost 0 bases, with 9 bases spanning the gap. This CDR3 is CSARDRISSYEQYV. The CDR3, as DNA: TGCAGTGCTAGAGATCGGATTAGCTCCTACGAGCAGTACGTC.

This clonotype was found a few times. The chain couples TRBV7-9 to TRBJ2-2; no clear D. Germline V gene sequence: CDR1 SEHNR, CDR2 FQNEAQ (reference sequence). The V gene lost 4 bases and the J gene lost 4 bases, with 16 bases spanning the gap. This CDR3 spans 16 amino acids. CDR3 protein: CASSSLGSWVTGELFF. CDR3 DNA sequence: TGTGCCAGCAGCTCCCTAGGGTCCTGGGTCACCGGGGAGCTGTTTTTT.

In this sample, this clonotype turned up many times. The gene calls are TRBV4-1 and TRBJ2-5; D is undetermined. The CDR3 length is 17 residues. V lost 2 bases and J 3 bases, leaving 19 bases between the germline ends. Germline-derived CDR1 and CDR2 are MGHRA and YSYEKL. The CDR3 DNA reads as TGCGCCAGCAGCCAACGTAGTCCGTCGGATTTGGAAGAGACCCAGTACTTC. Amino acid sequence: CASSQRSPSDLEETQYF.

This clonotype was counted many times. The chain carries TRBV5-1 and TRBJ2-1; TRBD2 aligns across 13 bases. This CDR3 spans 16 amino acids. CDR1 and CDR2 from the germline V gene are SGHRS and YFSETQ. V dropped 5 bases and J dropped 3; count of bases not matched to a gene: 5. As DNA, the CDR3 is TGCGCCAGCAGACCGACTAGCGGGGGGTTCTACAATGAGCAGTTCTTC. Translated: CASRPTSGGFYNEQFF.